These 9 T cell receptor beta chains originate from one sample sequenced in a study of cytomegalovirus exposure and HLA in healthy donors. The PCR was carried out with 60 Vbeta primers and 13 Jbeta primers. Here immunoSEQ multiplex PCR was the method, and the copy in TCRdb shows in-frame clones only, minus some. The sample records some 65,000 clones, 60% to 80% being singletons. The specimen was PBMCs. The receptor source for this set is a girl aged 5 to 17 in good health and CMV-seropositive.

The chain employs TRBV5-1 and TRBJ2-5; D may be TRBD2 (5 bases). The CDR3 runs 14 residues. Trimming removed 4 bases at V and 5 bases at J, with 15 bases between. From germline, CDR1 is SGHRS and CDR2 YFSETQ. Here the CDR3 reads CASSPQPGSETQYF. CDR3 bases: TGCGCCAGCAGCCCGCAGCCGGGATCGGAGACCCAGTACTTC.

The chain uses TRBV6-5 and TRBJ1-2; D not certain. The CDR3 is 12 residues long. V lost 2 bases to trimming and J lost 6 bases, with 7 bases between them. Germline V gives CDR1 MNHEY, CDR2 SVGAGI. The CDR3 DNA follows: TGTGCCAGCAGTTACGGGCGAGATGGCTACACCTTC. It is translated as CASSYGRDGYTF.

V and J are TRBV28 and TRBJ2-7; 9 bases align to TRBD2. V was clipped by 4 bases and J by 1 base; unmatched bases: 2. The CDR3 has 14 residues. Germline CDR1 and CDR2: MDHEN and SYDVKM. This CDR3 is CASSYLAGSYEQYF. CDR3 bases: TGTGCCAGCAGTTATCTAGCGGGGTCCTACGAGCAGTACTTC.

The chain couples TRBV19 to TRBJ1-5; 7 nucleotides line up with TRBD1. Looked up from germline, CDR1 is LNHDA and CDR2 is SQIVND (reference sequence). Germline trimming cut 6 bases from V and 5 bases from J; bases unmatched to any gene: 7. The CDR3 spans 14 residues. This CDR3 is CASRGRGLDQPQHF. For the CDR3, the DNA is TGTGCCAGTAGGGGAAGGGGGCTAGATCAGCCCCAGCATTTT.

The chain is built from TRBV29-1 and TRBJ2-7, with 7 bases aligning to TRBD2. This CDR3 is 11 amino acids long. Losses at the gene ends were 7 bases for V and 3 bases for J; bases not matched to a gene: 3. Germline loops: CDR1 SQVTM, CDR2 ANQGSEA. As DNA, the CDR3 is TGCAGCGCCGGCGGGGGCTACGAGCAGTACTTC. It specifies CSAGGGYEQYF.

The V gene is TRBV10-3, the J gene TRBJ2-5, with 9 bases that match TRBD1. There are 13 residues in the CDR3. The V gene's germline CDR1 is ENHRY and CDR2 SYGVKD. J was trimmed by 4 bases and V by 10 bases; bases with no gene match: 7. This chain's CDR3 is CATTGGASETQYF. The CDR3 bases are TGTGCCACAACAGGGGGCGCATCAGAGACCCAGTACTTC.

This chain connects TRBV28 to TRBJ2-7; 8 positions match TRBD2. This CDR3 contains 14 residues. V shed 2 bases, J shed 2 bases, and the junction held 2 bases outside the gene matches. In germline, CDR1 is MDHEN, CDR2 SYDVKM. The DNA of the CDR3 is TGTGCCAGCAGTTTAAAACTAGCGGCCTACGAGCAGTACTTC. The encoded protein is CASSLKLAAYEQYF. Full variable domain (remainder filled in from reference TRBV28 and TRBJ2-7): DVKVTQSSRYLVKRTGEKVFLECVQDMDHENMFWYRQDPGLGLRLIYFSYDVKMKEKGDIPEGYSVSREKKERFSLILESASTNQTSMYLCASSLKLAAYEQYFGPGTRLTVT.

This chain uses TRBV30 with TRBJ1-1; 7 nucleotides align to TRBD1. This CDR3 comprises 13 residues. Germline-derived CDR1 and CDR2 are GTSNPN and SVGIG (reference sequence). The V segment lost 5 bases and the J segment 5 bases; nucleotides outside the gene matches: 8. CDR3 DNA sequence: TGTGCCTGGTTGACAGGGCTTGGAACTGAAGCTTTCTTT. Its protein is CAWLTGLGTEAFF.

The chain uses TRBV7-2 and TRBJ2-7; 10 bases align to TRBD1. CDR3 length equals 16 residues. The germline V gene encodes CDR1 SGHTA and CDR2 FQGNSA. V gave up 4 bases and J gave up 1 base; unmatched junction bases: 7. As DNA, the CDR3 is TGTGCCAGCAGCTCATCCGGGACAGGGGCGTCCTACGAGCAGTACTTC. Protein: CASSSSGTGASYEQYF.